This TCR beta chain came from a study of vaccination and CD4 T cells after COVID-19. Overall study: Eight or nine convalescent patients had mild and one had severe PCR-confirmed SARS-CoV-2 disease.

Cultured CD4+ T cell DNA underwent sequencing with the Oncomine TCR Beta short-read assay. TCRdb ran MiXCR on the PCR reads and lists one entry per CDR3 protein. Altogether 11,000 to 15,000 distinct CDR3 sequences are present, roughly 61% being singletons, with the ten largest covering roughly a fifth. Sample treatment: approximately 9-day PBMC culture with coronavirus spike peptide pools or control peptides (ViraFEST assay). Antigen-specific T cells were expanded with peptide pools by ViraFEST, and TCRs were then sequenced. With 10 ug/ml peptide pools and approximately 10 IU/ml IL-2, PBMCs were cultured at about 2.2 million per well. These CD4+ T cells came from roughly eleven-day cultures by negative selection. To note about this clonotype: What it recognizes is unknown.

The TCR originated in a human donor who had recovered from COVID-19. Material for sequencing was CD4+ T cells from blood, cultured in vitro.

CDR3 bases: TGTGCCAGCACCCCCGGGGGCGGGAGCACAGATACGCAGTATTTT. This encodes CASTPGGGSTDTQYF. The chain employs TRBV6-1 and TRBJ2-3; either TRBD1 or TRBD2 may supply D (6 bases each). The CDR3 is 15 amino acids. Trimming pared 7 bases from V and 0 bases from J, leaving 14 bases between. Per the germline V gene, CDR1 is MNHNS and CDR2 is SASEGT.